A selection of T cell receptor beta chains follows, all from one sample in a study of cytomegalovirus exposure and HLA in healthy donors. Profiling relied on immunoSEQ multiplex PCR, and the TCRdb table lists in-frame clones only, not all of them. The data contain 120,000 or so clones, 81% of them singletons. The sample was PBMCs. Every receptor here comes from a woman aged 40-49 years in good health and CMV-seronegative. Both conserved end residues are trimmed from each CDR3.

v_call	cdr3_length	j_call	cdr3_aa
TRBV6-4	13	TRBJ2-5	ASSFRSSGQETQY
TRBV5-1	14	TRBJ1-4	ASSPSVVRSNEKLF
TRBV19	16	TRBJ1-3	ASSMESDREHPGNTIY
TRBV4-2	12	TRBJ2-5	ASSQVLGGETQY
TRBV9	14	TRBJ2-2	ASSVGTGDRTGELF
TRBV19	12	TRBJ1-2	ASSTGESHYGYT
TRBV5-1	11	TRBJ2-5	ASNPARGETQY
TRBV18	12	TRBJ1-2	ASSPPTKSYGYT
TRBV5-1	13	TRBJ1-5	ASSFSPGDHQPQH
TRBV6-5	13	TRBJ1-4	ASSYYSGGNEKLF
TRBV2	10	TRBJ1-1	ASKRQGAEAF
TRBV4-2	15	TRBJ2-5	ASSQDRLAGSQETQY
TRBV5-1	13	TRBJ1-1	ASRGQSSENTEAF
TRBV5-1	17	TRBJ2-3	ASSLEGGTSGSRTDTQY
TRBV2	11	TRBJ2-1	ASSTDSYNEQF
TRBV2	11	TRBJ1-2	ASSVQGNYGYT
TRBV7-2	13	TRBJ2-3	ASSLLSAAPNTQY
TRBV10-2	9	TRBJ2-1	ASSDGNEQF
TRBV7-2	12	TRBJ2-7	ASSYNRGWYEQY
TRBV15	15	TRBJ2-1	ATSRDRQREGTHEQF
TRBV6-4	13	TRBJ2-3	ASSALAGGTDTQY
TRBV18	15	TRBJ2-3	ASSPLEATGKTDTQY
TRBV1	19	TRBJ2-3	TSSQEGYRPILRVDTDTQY
TRBV15	12	TRBJ1-1	ATSLRSPGAEAF
TRBV5-8	11	TRBJ2-5	ASIRWRSETQY
TRBV7-9	12	TRBJ2-1	ASTPAAGQGEQF
TRBV11-2	13	TRBJ1-6	ASSYIRQNNSPLH
TRBV7-8	13	TRBJ2-1	ASSLPGSLSYEQF
TRBV27	12	TRBJ2-3	ASSLRRGGDTQY
TRBV18	13	TRBJ2-1	ASSPREAGLGEQF
TRBV7-9	14	TRBJ1-1	SSSLGTGVGNTEAF
TRBV5-1	14	TRBJ2-1	ASSRGTSGSRDEQF
TRBV2	12	TRBJ2-3	AGTPGSSTDTQY
TRBV20-1	8	TRBJ1-1	SAMAAEAF
TRBV2	12	TRBJ1-1	ASSDSGQRYEAF
TRBV29-1	13	TRBJ2-2	SVESPGQGVGELF
TRBV6-1	13	TRBJ2-1	ASSQLAGAYNEQF